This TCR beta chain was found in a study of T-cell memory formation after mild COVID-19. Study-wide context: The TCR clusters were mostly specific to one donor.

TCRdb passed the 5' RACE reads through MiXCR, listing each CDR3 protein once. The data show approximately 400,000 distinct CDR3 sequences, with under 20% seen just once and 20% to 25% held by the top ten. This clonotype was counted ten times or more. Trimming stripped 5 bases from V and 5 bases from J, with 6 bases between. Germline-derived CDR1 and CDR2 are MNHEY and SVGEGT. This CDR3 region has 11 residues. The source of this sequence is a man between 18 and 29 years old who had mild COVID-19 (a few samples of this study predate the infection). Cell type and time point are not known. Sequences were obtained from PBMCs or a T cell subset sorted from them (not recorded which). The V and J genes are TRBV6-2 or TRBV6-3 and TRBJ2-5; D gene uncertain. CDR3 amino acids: CASSRRETQYF. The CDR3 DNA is TGTGCCAGCAGTAGGCGTGAGACCCAGTACTTC.